One and the same sample provided the 3 T cell receptor beta chains below, sequenced in a study of cytomegalovirus exposure and HLA in healthy donors. The PCR had 60 Vbeta and 13 Jbeta primers. This table comes from immunoSEQ multiplex PCR, and its TCRdb copy is limited to in-frame clones, with some not included. Of 95,000 to 100,000 clones listed, over 80% were seen once; the top ten hold roughly 3.8%. The sequencing sample was made of PBMCs. These receptors were taken from a female donor in good health and CMV-seropositive.

This chain connects TRBV20-1 to TRBJ2-7; a weak D match, TRBD1 (6 bases). Per germline, CDR1 DFQATT and CDR2 SNEGSKA (reference sequence). CDR3 length: 11 residues. V was shortened by 8 bases and J by 4 bases, with 12 bases between the two germline ends. CDR3 DNA: TGCAGTACTGAACAGGGTTACGAGCAGTACTTC. It codes for CSTEQGYEQYF.

The chain joins TRBV5-6 to TRBJ1-6; D not resolved. The ends were cut back, 1 base at V and 7 bases at J, with 15 bases in the middle. The CDR3 extends over 16 amino acids. In germline, CDR1 is SGHDT, CDR2 YYEEEE. CDR3 loop: CASSLPGLNRNSPLHF. The CDR3 bases are TGTGCCAGCAGCTTGCCCGGTCTGAACAGAAATTCACCCCTCCACTTT. Variable domain in full (rest from reference TRBV5-6 and TRBJ1-6): DAGVTQSPTHLIKTRGQQVTLRCSPKSGHDTVSWYQQALGQGPQFIFQYYEEEERQRGNFPDRFSGHQFPNYSSELNVNALLLGDSALYLCASSLPGLNRNSPLHFGNGTRLTVT.

The chain employs TRBV27 and TRBJ2-2, with 9 positions matching TRBD2. The length of the CDR3 is 16 residues. CDR1 and CDR2 (germline): MNHEY, SMNVEV (reference sequence). J lost 5 bases, V lost 4 bases, and 8 bases had no gene match. The CDR3 spells CASSWSSGSITGELFF. The CDR3 DNA sequence: TGTGCCAGCAGTTGGAGTAGCGGGAGCATTACCGGGGAGCTGTTTTTT.